This TCR beta chain appears in the sequencing data of a study of technical replicates of blood from a handful of donors. CDR1 and CDR2 from the germline V gene are PRHDT and FYEKMQ (reference sequence). Trimming removed 5 bases at V and 2 bases at J, with 10 bases between. The CDR3 is made up of 14 amino acids. TCRdb's table, derived via immunoSEQ multiplex PCR, lists solely in-frame clones and lacks some. The table shows under 85,000 clones, with about 92% occurring only once. The sample comprised T cells isolated from PBMCs. This sequence joins TRBV13 and TRBJ1-3; the D is unclear. This TCR was sampled from a human donor in good health. The DNA for the CDR3 is TGTGCCAGCAGCCCTCGGGGAGCTGGAAACACCATATATTTT. As protein: CASSPRGAGNTIYF.